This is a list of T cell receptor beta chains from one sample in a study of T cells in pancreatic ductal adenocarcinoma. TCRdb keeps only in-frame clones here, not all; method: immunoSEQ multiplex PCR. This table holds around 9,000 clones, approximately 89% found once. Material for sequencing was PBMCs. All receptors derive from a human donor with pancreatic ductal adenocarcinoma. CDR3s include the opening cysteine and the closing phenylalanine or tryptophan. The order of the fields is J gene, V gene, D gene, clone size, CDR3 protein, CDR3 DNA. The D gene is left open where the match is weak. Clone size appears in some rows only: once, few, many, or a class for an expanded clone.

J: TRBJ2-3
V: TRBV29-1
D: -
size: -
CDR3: CSVEDLGRIGDTQYF
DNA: TGCAGCGTTGAAGATCTTGGCAGGATCGGAGATACGCAGTATTTT

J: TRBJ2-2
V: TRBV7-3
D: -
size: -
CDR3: CASRTLDSGELFF
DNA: TGTGCCAGCAGGACCCTTGACAGCGGGGAGCTGTTTTTT

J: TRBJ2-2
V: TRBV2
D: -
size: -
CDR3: CASTGQGIGELFF
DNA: TGTGCCAGCACCGGTCAGGGGATCGGGGAGCTGTTTTTT

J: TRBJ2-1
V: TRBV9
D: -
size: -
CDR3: CASSVASGYNEQFF
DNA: TGTGCCAGCAGCGTAGCGTCAGGCTACAATGAGCAGTTCTTC

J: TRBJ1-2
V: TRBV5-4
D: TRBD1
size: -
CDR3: CASSSQGTGYGYTF
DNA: TGTGCCAGCAGCTCACAGGGGACCGGGTATGGCTACACCTTC

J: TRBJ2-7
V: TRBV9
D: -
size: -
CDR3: CASTTDSSYEQYF
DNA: TGTGCCAGCACCACGGACAGTTCCTACGAGCAGTACTTC

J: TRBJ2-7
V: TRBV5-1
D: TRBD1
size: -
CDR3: CASTGQGLDEQYF
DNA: TGCGCCAGCACCGGACAGGGGTTAGACGAGCAGTACTTC

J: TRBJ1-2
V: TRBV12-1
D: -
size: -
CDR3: CASSFERDRGGYGYTF
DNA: TGTGCCAGCAGCTTTGAACGGGACAGGGGAGGCTATGGCTACACCTTC

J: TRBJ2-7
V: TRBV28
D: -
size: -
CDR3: CATTARGVYEQYF
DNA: TGTGCCACCACTGCCCGGGGAGTATACGAGCAGTACTTC

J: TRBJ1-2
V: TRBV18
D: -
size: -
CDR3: CASSPETGNYGYTF
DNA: TGTGCCAGCTCACCCGAGACGGGGAACTATGGCTACACCTTC

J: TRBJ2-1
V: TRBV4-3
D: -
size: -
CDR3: CASSRGGGLTHEQFF
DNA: TGCGCCAGCAGCCGAGGGGGGGGACTAACGCACGAGCAGTTCTTC

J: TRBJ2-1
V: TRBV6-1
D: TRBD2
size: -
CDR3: CASWPSGRTYNEQFF
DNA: TGTGCCAGCTGGCCTAGCGGCCGAACCTACAATGAGCAGTTCTTC

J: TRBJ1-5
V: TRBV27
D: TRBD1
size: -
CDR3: CASSPRTGGYQPQHF
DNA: TGTGCCAGCAGTCCCCGGACAGGGGGATATCAGCCCCAGCATTTT

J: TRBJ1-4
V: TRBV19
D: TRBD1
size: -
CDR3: CASSGQGNEKLFF
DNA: TGTGCCAGTAGCGGACAGGGAAACGAAAAACTGTTTTTT

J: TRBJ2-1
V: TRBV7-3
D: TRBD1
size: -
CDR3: CASSAGTGRLNEQFF
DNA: TGTGCCAGCAGCGCCGGGACAGGGCGTTTGAATGAGCAGTTCTTC

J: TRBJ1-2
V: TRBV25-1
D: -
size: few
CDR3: CASSEFQGQGLNYGYTF
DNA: TGTGCCAGCAGTGAATTCCAAGGGCAGGGACTTAACTATGGCTACACCTTC

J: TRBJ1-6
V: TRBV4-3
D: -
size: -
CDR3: CASSQQGSAYNSPLHF
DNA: TGCGCCAGCAGCCAACAGGGTTCGGCCTATAATTCACCCCTCCACTTT

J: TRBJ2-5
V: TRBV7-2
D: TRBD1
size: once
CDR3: CASSYPGTGGNQYF
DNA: TGTGCCAGCAGCTACCCCGGGACAGGGGGTAACCAGTACTTC

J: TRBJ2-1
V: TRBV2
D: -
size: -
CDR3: CASSASVNEQFF
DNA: TGTGCCAGCAGTGCTAGCGTTAATGAGCAGTTCTTC

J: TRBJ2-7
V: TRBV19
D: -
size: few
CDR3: CASRQRDRPSSYEQYF
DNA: TGTGCCAGTAGACAACGCGACAGGCCTAGCTCCTACGAGCAGTACTTC

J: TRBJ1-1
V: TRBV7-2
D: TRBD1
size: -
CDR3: CASSLTGDTEAFF
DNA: TGTGCCAGCAGCTTGACAGGGGACACTGAAGCTTTCTTT

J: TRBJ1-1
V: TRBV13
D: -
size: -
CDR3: CASSREGHLNTEAFF
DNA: TGTGCCAGCAGCCGGGAGGGACACTTGAACACTGAAGCTTTCTTT

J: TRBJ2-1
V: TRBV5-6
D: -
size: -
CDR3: CASSFARGTYNEQFF
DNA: TGTGCCAGCAGCTTTGCTCGGGGAACCTACAATGAGCAGTTCTTC

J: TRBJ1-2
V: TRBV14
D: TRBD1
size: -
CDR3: CASSQDSMTGGNYGYTF
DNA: TGTGCCAGCAGCCAAGATAGTATGACAGGGGGTAACTATGGCTACACCTTC

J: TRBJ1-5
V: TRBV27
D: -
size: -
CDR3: CASSLRQEIGSNQPQHF
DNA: TGTGCCAGCAGTTTACGACAGGAGATAGGGAGCAATCAGCCCCAGCATTTT

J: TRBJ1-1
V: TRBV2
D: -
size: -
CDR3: CASSEALPTTEAFF
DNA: TGTGCCAGCAGTGAAGCGCTACCTACCACTGAAGCTTTCTTT